This T cell receptor (beta chain) was found in a study of blood T cell repertoires in COVID-19. For the study at large: Samples taken during acute and convalescent COVID-19 were collected in the United States, Italy and Spain. PBMCs, B-cell-depleted T cells, or T cells provided the cDNA or gDNA that made up the material.

Per the original methods: Reference gene primer amplification in the assay estimated nucleated cell counts. Produced via immunoSEQ multiplex PCR; TCRdb's table is partial and in-frame only. The V and J calls and clone size are taken from that table; D and trimming were inferred from the DNA. Altogether about 300,000 clones are present, nearly 90% being singletons, with the ten largest covering about 1.7%. This clone appeared a few times. Germline values: CDR1 MGHRA, CDR2 YSYEKL. The CDR3 contains 17 residues. The ends lost 3 bases at V and 0 bases at J; junction bases unmatched: 8. Seattle researchers signed up patients amid active infection and tracked them longitudinally.

Material for sequencing was peripheral blood. V usage is TRBV4-1 and J usage is TRBJ1-3; 7 positions agree with TRBD1. This TCR derives from a woman in her thirties with COVID-19, enrolled during active disease. Written as DNA, the CDR3 is TGCGCCAGCAGCCATCTAGGACAGGCACTCTCTGGAAACACCATATATTTT. It codes for CASSHLGQALSGNTIYF.